The T cell receptor (beta chain) under discussion was sequenced for a study of shared clonotypes between healthy human individuals. Germline CDR1 and CDR2: LNHDA and SQIVND (reference sequence). This CDR3 region has 13 residues. After removal of 4 bases from V and 3 bases from J, the junction contained 1 base not matched to a gene. Some clones are missing from TCRdb's copy, which holds only in-frame ones; the method was immunoSEQ multiplex PCR. The sample holds some 480,000 clones, approximately 79% seen once. The receptor was isolated from a woman aged 35 to 49 in good health. Some clones in this sample may be carry-over from other donors' samples. The rearrangement links TRBV19 to TRBJ2-7, with 9 bases identical to TRBD2. The sample was PBMCs. The CDR3 spells CASSSGRGYEQYF. CDR3 nucleotides: TGTGCCAGTAGTAGCGGGAGGGGCTACGAGCAGTACTTC.